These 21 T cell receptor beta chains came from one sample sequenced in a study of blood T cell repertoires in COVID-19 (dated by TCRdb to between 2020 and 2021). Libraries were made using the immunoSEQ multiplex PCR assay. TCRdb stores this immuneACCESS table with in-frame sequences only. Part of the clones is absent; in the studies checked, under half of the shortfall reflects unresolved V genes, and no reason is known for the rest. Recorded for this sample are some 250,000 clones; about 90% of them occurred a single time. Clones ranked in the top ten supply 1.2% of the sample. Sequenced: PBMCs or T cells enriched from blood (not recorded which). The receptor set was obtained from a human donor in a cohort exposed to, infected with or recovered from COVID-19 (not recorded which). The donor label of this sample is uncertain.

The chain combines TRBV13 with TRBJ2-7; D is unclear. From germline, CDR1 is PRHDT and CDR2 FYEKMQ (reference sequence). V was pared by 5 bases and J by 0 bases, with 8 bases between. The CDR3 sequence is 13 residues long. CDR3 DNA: TGTGCCAGCAGCCCCTCTCTCTCCTACGAGCAGTACTTC. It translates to CASSPSLSYEQYF.

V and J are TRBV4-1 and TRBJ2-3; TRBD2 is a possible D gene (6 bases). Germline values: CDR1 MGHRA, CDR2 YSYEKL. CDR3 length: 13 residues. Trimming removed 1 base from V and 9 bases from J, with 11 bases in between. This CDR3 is CASSQAAGPTQYF. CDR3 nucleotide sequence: TGCGCCAGCAGCCAAGCCGCGGGGCCCACGCAGTATTTT.

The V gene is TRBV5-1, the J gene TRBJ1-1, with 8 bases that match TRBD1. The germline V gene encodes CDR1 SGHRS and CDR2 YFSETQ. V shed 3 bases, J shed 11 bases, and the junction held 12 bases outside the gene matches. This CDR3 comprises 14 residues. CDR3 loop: CASSWDRSGMMAFF. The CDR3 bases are TGCGCCAGCAGCTGGGACAGGTCCGGGATGATGGCTTTCTTT.

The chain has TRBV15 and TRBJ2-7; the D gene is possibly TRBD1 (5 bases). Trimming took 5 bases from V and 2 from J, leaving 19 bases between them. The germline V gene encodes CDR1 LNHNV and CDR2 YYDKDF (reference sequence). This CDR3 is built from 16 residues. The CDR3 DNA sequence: TGTGCCACCAGCTTCGGTGATAAAGGGGCCCCCTACGAGCAGTACTTC. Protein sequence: CATSFGDKGAPYEQYF.

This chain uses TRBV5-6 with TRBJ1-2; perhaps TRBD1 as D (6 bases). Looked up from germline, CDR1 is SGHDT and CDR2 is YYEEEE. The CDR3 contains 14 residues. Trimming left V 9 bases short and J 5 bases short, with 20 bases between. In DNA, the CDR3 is TGTGCCACCACCGGTTCGGGGGGCCCTTATGGCTACACCTTC. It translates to CATTGSGGPYGYTF.

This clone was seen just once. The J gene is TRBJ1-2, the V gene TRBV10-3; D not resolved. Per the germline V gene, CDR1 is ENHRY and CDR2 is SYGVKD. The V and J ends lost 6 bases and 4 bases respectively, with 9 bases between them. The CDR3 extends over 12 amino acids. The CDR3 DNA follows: TGTGCCATCAGACTGAAACGCTATGGCTACACCTTC. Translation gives CAIRLKRYGYTF.

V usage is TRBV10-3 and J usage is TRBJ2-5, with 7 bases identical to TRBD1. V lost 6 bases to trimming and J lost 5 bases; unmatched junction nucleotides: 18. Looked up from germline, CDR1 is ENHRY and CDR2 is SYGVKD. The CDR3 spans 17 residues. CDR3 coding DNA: TGTGCCATCAGCCCCTCGTTGACAGGGCCTGGGACGGAGACCCAGTACTTC. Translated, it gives CAISPSLTGPGTETQYF.

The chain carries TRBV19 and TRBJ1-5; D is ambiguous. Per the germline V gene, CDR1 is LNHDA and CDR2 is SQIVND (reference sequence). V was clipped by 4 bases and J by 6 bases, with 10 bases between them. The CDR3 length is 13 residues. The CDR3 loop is CASSTFRGQPQHF. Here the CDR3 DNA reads TGTGCCAGTAGTACTTTCCGGGGTCAGCCCCAGCATTTT.

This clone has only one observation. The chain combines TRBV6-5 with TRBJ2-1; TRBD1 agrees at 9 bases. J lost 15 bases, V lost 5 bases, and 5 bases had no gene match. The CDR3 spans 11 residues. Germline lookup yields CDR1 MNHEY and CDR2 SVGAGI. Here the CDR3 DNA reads TGTGCCAGCAGTCCGGGACAGGGTCTGTTCTTC. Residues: CASSPGQGLFF.

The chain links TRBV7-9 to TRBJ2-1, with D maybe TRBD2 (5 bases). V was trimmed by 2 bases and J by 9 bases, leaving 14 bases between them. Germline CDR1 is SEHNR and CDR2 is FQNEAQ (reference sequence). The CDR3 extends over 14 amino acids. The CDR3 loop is CASSLKVDGGEQFF. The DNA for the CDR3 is TGTGCCAGCAGCTTAAAAGTTGACGGAGGTGAGCAGTTCTTC.

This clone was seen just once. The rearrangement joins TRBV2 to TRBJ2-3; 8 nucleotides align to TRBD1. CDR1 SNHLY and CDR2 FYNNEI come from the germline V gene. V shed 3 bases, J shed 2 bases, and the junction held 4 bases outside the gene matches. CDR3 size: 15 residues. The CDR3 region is CASSDRTGTTDTQYF. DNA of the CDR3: TGTGCCAGCAGTGACCGGACAGGGACCACAGATACGCAGTATTTT.

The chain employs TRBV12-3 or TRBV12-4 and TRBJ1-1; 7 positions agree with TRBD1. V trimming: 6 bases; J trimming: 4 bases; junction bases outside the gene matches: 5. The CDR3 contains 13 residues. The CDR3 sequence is CASRFRGTTEAFF. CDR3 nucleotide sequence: TGTGCCAGCAGGTTCAGGGGGACCACTGAAGCTTTCTTT.

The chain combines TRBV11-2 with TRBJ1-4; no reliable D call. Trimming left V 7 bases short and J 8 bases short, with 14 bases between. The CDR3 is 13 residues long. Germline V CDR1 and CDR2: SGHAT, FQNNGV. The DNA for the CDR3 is TGTGCCAGCACCAATCTCGCCGGGGAAAAACTGTTTTTT. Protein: CASTNLAGEKLFF.

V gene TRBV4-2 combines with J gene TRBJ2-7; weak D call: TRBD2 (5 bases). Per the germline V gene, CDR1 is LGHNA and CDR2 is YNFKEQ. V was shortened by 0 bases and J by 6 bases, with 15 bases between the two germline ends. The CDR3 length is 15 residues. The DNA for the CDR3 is TGTGCCAGCAGCCAAGATGTAGGACTGCCTGGCGAGCAGTACTTC. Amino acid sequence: CASSQDVGLPGEQYF.

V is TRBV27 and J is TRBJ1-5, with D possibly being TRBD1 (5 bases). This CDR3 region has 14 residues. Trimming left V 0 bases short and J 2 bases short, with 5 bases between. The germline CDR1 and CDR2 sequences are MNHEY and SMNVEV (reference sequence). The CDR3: CASSLSTGNQPQHF. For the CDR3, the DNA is TGTGCCAGCAGTTTATCGACAGGCAATCAGCCCCAGCATTTT.

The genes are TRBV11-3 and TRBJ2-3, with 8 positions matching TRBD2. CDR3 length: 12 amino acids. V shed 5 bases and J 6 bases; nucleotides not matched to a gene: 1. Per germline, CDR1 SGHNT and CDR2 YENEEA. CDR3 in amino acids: CASSPGGDTQYF. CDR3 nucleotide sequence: TGTGCCAGCAGCCCGGGGGGGGATACGCAGTATTTT.

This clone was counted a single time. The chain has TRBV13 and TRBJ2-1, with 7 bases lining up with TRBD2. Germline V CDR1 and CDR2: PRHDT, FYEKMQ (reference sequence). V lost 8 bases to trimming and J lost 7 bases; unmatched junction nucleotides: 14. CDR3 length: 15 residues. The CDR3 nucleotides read TGTGCCAGCGGCCTTTGGGGGGGTACCGGGAATGAGCAGTTCTTC. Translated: CASGLWGGTGNEQFF.

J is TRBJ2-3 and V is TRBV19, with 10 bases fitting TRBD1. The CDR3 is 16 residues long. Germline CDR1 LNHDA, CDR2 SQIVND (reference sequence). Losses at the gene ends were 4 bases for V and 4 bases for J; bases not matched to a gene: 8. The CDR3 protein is CASSRGTGEYPDTQYF. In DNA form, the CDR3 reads TGTGCCAGTAGTAGAGGGACAGGGGAGTATCCAGATACGCAGTATTTT.

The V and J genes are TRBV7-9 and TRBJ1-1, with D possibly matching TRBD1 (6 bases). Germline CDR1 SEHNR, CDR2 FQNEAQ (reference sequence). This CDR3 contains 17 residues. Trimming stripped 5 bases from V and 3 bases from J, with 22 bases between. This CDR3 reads CASSPRYRQVKDTEAFF. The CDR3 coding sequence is TGTGCCAGCAGCCCCCGATACCGACAGGTAAAGGACACTGAAGCTTTCTTT.

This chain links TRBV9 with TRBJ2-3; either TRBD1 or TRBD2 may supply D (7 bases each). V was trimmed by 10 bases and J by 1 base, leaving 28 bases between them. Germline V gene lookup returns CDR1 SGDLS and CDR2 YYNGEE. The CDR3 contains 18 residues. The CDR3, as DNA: TGTGCCCGCCGCGTAGGGGGCGGTGGCGGGGGAGGCACAGATACGCAGTATTTT. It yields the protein CARRVGGGGGGGTDTQYF.

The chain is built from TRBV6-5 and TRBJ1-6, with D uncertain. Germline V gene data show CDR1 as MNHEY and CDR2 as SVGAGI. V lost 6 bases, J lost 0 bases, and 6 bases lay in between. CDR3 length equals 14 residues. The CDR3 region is CASRPSSYNSPLHF. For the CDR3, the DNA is TGTGCCAGCAGGCCTAGCTCCTATAATTCACCCCTCCACTTT.